This TCR beta chain was sequenced for a study of identical twins. This clonotype was observed a few times. Its antigen is unknown. This CDR3 is built from 15 residues. Trimming stripped 1 base from V and 0 bases from J, with 9 bases between. Per the germline V gene, CDR1 is SGHTA and CDR2 is FQGNSA. The study's findings and limits: Zero-insertion findings could be partly confounded by invariant cells (MAIT and iNKT cells). Out-of-frame alpha sequences common to twins exhibited an excess of low generation probability. With beta out-of-frame sequences, excess sharing by twins was weaker. Interpretation of the results relied on cross-sectional statistical analysis and not on following the same donors.

MiXCR was run by TCRdb on the 5' RACE reads, yielding one entry per CDR3 protein. The sample carries around 340,000 distinct CDR3 sequences, approximately 9.1% recorded once. This receptor was obtained from a woman aged 45-65 years in good health. Sample: naive T cells sorted from blood. V is TRBV7-2 and J is TRBJ1-1; maybe TRBD1 (5 bases). This CDR3 reads CASSLGGLMNTEAFF. CDR3 sequence (DNA): TGTGCCAGCAGCTTAGGGGGCTTAATGAACACTGAAGCTTTCTTT.